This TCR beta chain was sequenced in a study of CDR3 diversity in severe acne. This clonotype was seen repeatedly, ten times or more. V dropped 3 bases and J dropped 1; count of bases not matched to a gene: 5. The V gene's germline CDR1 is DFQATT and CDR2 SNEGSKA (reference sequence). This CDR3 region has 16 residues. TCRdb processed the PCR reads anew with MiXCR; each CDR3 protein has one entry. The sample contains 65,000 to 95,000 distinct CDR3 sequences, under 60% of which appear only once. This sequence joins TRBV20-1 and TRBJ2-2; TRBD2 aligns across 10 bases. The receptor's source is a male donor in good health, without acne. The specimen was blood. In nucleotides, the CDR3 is TGCAGTGCTAGGAATCCTAGCGGGAGGAACACCGGGGAGCTGTTTTTT. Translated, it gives CSARNPSGRNTGELFF.